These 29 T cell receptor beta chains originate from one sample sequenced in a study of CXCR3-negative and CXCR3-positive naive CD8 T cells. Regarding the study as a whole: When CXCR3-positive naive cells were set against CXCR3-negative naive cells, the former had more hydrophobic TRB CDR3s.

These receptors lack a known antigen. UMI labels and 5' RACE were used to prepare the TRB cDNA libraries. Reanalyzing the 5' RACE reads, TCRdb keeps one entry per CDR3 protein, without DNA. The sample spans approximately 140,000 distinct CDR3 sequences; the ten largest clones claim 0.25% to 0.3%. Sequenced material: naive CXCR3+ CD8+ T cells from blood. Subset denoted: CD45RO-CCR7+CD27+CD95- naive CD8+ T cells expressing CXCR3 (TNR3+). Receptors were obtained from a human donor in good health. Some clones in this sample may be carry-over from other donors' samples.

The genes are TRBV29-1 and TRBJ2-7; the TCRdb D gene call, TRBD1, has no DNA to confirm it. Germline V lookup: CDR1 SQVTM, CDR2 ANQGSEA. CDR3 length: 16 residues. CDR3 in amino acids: CSVELPGTGEQYEQYF.

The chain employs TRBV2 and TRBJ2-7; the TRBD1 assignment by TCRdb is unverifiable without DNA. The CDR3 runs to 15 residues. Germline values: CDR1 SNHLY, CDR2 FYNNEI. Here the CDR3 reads CASSEAPGAGYEQYF.

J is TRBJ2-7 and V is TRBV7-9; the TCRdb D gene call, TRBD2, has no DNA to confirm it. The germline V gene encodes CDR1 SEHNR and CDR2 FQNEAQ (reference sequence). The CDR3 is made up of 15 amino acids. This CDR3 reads CASSHGLAGDYEQYF.

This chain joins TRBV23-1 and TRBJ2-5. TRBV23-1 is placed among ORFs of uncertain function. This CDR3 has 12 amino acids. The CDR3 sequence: CASSHHGETQYF.

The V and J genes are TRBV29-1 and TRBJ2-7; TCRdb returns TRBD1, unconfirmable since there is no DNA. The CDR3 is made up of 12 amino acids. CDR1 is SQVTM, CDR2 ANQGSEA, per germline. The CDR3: CSGTRGLNEQYF.

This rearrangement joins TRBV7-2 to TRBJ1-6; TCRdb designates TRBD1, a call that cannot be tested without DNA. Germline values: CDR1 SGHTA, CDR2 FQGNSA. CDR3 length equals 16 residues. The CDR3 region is CASSPSTGDVWSPLHF.

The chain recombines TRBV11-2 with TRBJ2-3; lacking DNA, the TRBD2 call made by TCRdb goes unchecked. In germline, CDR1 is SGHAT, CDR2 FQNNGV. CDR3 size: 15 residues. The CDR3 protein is CASTTTGSGGLEQYF.

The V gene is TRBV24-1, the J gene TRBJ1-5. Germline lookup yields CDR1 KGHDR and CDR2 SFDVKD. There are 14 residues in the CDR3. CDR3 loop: CATSERGVIKPQHF.

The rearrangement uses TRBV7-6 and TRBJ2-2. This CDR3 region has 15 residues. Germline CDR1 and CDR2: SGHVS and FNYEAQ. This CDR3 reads CASSLATDHTGELFF.

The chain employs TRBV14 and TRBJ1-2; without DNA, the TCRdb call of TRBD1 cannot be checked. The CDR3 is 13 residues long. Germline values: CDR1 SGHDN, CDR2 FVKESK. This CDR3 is CASSRLGQDGYTF.

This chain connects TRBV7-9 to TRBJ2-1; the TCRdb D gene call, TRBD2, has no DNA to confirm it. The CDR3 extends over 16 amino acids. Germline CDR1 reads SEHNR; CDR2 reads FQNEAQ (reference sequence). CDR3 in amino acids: CASSLASLAGYNEQFF.

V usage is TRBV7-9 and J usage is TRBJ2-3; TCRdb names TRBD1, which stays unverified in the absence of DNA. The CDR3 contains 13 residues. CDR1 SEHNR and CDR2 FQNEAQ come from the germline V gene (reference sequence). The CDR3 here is CASSPHPGDTQYF.

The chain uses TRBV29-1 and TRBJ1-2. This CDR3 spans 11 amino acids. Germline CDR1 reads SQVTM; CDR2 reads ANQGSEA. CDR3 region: CSGRVAYGYTF. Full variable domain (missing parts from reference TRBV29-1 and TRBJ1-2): SAVISQKPSRDICQRGTSLTIQCQVDSQVTMMFWYRQQPGQSLTLIATANQGSEATYESGFVIDKFPISRPNLTFSTLTVSNMSPEDSSIYLCSGRVAYGYTFGSGTRLTVV.

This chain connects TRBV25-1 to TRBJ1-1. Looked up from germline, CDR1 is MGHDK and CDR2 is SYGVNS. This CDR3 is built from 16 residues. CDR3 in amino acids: CASSEDPVDTNTEAFF.

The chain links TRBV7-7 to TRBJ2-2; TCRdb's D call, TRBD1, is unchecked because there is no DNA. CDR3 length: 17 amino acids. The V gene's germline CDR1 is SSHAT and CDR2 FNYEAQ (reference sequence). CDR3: CASSTRLDRGPTGELFF.

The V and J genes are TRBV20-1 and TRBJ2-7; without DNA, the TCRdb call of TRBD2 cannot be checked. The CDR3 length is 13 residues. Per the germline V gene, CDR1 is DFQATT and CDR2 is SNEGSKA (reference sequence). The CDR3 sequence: CSALGLAAGEQYF.

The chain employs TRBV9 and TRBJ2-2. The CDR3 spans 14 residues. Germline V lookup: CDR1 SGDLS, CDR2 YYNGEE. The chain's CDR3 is CASSVGANTGELFF.

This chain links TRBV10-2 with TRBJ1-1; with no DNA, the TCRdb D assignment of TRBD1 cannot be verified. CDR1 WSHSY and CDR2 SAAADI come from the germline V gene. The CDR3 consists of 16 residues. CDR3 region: CASSESIVRGRTEAFF.

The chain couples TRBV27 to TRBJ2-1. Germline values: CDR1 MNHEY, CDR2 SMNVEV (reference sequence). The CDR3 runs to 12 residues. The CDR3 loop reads CASSGSYNEQFF.

Here the CDR3 reads CASGSVSGGAKDTQYF. V gene TRBV12-5 combines with J gene TRBJ2-3; TCRdb's D gene call, TRBD2, goes unchecked for lack of DNA. The CDR3 runs to 16 residues. Germline V gene data show CDR1 as LGHNT and CDR2 as FRNRAP.

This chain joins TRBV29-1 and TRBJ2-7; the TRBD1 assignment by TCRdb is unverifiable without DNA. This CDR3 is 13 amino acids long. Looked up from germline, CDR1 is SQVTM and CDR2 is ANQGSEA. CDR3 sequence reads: CSVDAGAKDEQYF.

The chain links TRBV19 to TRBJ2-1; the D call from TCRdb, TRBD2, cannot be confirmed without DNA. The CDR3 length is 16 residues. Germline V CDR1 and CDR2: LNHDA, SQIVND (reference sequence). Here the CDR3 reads CASKELAGDSYNEQFF.

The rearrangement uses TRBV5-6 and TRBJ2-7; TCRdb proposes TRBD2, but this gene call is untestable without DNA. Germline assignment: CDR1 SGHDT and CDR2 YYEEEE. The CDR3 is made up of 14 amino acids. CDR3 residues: CASSLWEDTYEQYF.

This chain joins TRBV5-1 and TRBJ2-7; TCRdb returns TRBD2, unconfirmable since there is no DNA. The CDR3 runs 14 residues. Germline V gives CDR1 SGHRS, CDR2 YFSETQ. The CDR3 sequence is CASSTGLANYEQYF.

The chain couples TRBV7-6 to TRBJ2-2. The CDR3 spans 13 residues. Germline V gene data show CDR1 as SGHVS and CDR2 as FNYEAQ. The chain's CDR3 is CASKAANTGELFF.

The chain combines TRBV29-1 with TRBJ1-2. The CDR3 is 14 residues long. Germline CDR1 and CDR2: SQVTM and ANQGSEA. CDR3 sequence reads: CSVLSSSGGYGYTF.

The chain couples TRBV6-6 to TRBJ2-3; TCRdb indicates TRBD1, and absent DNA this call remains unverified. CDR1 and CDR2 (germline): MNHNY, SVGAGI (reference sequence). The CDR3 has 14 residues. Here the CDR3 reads CASSPGPRQDTQYF.

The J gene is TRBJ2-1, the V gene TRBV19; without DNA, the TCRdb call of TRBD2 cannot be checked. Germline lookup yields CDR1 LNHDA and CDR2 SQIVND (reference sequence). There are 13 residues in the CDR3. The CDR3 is CASNTGGIDEQLF.

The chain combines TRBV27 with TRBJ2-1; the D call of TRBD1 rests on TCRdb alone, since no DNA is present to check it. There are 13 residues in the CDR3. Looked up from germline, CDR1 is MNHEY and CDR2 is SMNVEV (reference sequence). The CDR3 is CASSSIPANEQFF.